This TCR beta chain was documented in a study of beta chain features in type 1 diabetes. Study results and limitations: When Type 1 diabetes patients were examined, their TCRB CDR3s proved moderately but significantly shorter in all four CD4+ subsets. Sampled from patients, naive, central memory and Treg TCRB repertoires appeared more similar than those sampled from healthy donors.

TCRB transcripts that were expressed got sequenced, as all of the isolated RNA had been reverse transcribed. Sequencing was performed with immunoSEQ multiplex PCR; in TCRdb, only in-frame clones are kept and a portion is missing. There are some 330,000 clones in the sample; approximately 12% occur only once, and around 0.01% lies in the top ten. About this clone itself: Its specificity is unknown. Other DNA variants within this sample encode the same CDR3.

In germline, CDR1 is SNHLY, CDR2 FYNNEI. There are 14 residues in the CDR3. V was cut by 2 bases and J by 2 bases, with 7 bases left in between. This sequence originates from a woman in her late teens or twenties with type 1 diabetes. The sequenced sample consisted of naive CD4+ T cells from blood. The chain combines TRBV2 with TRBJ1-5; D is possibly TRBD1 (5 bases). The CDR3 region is CASSEQGGNQPQHF. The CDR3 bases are TGTGCCAGCAGTGAACAGGGTGGCAATCAGCCCCAGCATTTT.